This is a list of T cell receptor beta chains from one sample in a study of PD-1 blockade in mismatch repair-deficient tumors. Here immunoSEQ multiplex PCR was the method, and the copy in TCRdb shows in-frame clones only, minus some. The data hold fewer than 100,000 clones, with over 70% observed a single time. Sequenced material: peripheral blood, taken 12 weeks after starting pembrolizumab. The receptors derive from an adult with mismatch repair-deficient cancer. CDR3s leave out the opening cysteine and the closing phenylalanine or tryptophan.

ASSLWGTPYEQY,TRBJ2-7,TRBV5-1
ASSQTSGAETQY,TRBJ2-5,TRBV4-1
ASSLHTWDPPEQY,TRBJ2-7,TRBV7-9
ASNTRGSGEGYT,TRBJ1-2,TRBV7-2
ASGLVLGVSGSDTDTQY,TRBJ2-3,TRBV12-5
ASSPGTGGADQPQH,TRBJ1-5,TRBV18
ASSLRFGYGYT,TRBJ1-2,TRBV27
ASSLAGQYSGANVLT,TRBJ2-6,TRBV11-2
ASSESLASRQF,TRBJ2-1,TRBV6-1
ASSYGGSRTDTQY,TRBJ2-3,TRBV6-6
ASSGREVDETQY,TRBJ2-5,TRBV9
ASSEASKI,TRBJ1-1,TRBV6-1
ASRGTKKDGQTQY,TRBJ2-5,TRBV6-6
ASSQEDWSEQY,TRBJ2-7,TRBV4-1
ASSLGGQYYGYT,TRBJ1-2,TRBV5-4
ASSSPRADGYT,TRBJ1-2,TRBV4-2
AINGDPNEKLF,TRBJ1-4,TRBV10-3
ASSLQGANQPQH,TRBJ1-5,TRBV5-1
ASSLVGSSYEQY,TRBJ2-7,TRBV11-1
ASSRAMNTEAF,TRBJ1-1,TRBV6-1
ASSPNIRTTDTQY,TRBJ2-3,TRBV18
AWSRRQGDEKLF,TRBJ1-4,TRBV30
ASSIDASPVYGYT,TRBJ1-2,TRBV19
ASSIVAGGYGYT,TRBJ1-2,TRBV19
AGADPSVGMYEQF,TRBJ2-1,TRBV7-9
ATSTVVYQGETQY,TRBJ2-5,TRBV15
ASSYLGGDWTEAF,TRBJ1-1,TRBV6-6
ASSWGDRNTEAF,TRBJ1-1,TRBV5-1
SAGTGNTEAF,TRBJ1-1,TRBV29-1
ASSPSGTYNEQF,TRBJ2-1,TRBV11-2
ASTPAGSYEQY,TRBJ2-7,TRBV7-2
ASSPFRDLGNTEAF,TRBJ1-1,TRBV7-8
ASSDGTGVTSYT,TRBJ1-2,TRBV2
ASSIRSGAYNEQF,TRBJ2-1,TRBV19
ASSTGTTKRDTQY,TRBJ2-3,TRBV19
ASSYSGNRGRTEAF,TRBJ1-1,TRBV6-5
ASSARDSSNSGNTIY,TRBJ1-3,TRBV9
ASSQGGARDNEQF,TRBJ2-1,TRBV4-3
ASGLVPGAGASYEQY,TRBJ2-7,TRBV12-5
ASSRQGGTEAF,TRBJ1-1,TRBV6-5
ASSLGRWENTEAF,TRBJ1-1,TRBV7-9
ASSLGVVGELF,TRBJ2-2,TRBV7-9
ASRDEYTDTQY,TRBJ2-3,TRBV6-1
ASSQEVYSQAQETQY,TRBJ2-5,TRBV4-3
ASGPGVNTEAF,TRBJ1-1,TRBV7-8
SVEDWAHSVYEQY,TRBJ2-7,TRBV29-1
ASSLGLAGGVNEQY,TRBJ2-7,TRBV7-2
ASSQEGSLNYEQY,TRBJ2-7,TRBV4-3
SAQRVEKQF,TRBJ2-1,TRBV29-1
ASSAQGLAGQETQY,TRBJ2-5,TRBV9
ASSPLVGRSSYNEQF,TRBJ2-1,TRBV7-9
ASSFGQGNLNTIY,TRBJ1-3,TRBV5-6
ASSSSWTSGIPL,TRBJ2-3,TRBV6-5